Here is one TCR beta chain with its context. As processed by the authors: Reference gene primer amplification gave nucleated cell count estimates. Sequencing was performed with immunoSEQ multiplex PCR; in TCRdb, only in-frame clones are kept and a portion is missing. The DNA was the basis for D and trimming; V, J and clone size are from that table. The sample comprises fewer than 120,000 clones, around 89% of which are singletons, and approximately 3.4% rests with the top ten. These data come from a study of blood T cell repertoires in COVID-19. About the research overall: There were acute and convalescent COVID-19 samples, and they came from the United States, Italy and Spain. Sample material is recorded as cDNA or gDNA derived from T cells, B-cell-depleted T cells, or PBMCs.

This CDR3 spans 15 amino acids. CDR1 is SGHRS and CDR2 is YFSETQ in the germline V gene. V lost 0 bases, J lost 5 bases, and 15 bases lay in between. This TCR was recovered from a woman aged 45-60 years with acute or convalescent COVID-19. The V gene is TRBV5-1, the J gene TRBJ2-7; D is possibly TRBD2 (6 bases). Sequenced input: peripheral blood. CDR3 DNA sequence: TGCGCCAGCAGCTTGGGGAGGGATGAAGGAGACGAGCAGTACTTC. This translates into CASSLGRDEGDEQYF.